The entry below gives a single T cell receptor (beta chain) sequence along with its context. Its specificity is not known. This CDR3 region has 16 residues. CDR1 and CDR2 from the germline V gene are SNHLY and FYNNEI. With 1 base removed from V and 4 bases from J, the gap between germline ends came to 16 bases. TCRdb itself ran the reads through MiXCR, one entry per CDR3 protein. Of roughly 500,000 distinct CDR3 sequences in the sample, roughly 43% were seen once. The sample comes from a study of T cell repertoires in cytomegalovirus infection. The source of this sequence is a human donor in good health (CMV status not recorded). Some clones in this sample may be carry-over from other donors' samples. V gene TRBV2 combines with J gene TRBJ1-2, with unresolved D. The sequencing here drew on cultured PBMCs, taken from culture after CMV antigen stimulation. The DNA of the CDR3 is TGTGCCAGCAGTGAAGTTTCAACCAAAGCGGGCTATGGCTACACCTTC. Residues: CASSEVSTKAGYGYTF.